These 20 T cell receptor beta chains originate from one sample sequenced in a study of identical twins. One entry per CDR3 protein, called by TCRdb with MiXCR from the 5' RACE reads. The table has about 240,000 distinct CDR3 sequences, 6% to 8.5% seen once. The same sample was also studied in work on yellow fever vaccine responses in identical twins.

The material sequenced was CD8+ T cells sorted from blood. The source of these receptors is a woman aged 18 to 35 in good health.

The J gene is TRBJ2-5, the V gene TRBV15; D unresolved. Trimming shortened V by 0 bases and J by 1 base, and 6 bases separated the two germline ends. The CDR3 runs to 14 residues. Germline V gene sequence: CDR1 LNHNV, CDR2 YYDKDF (reference sequence). The CDR3 here is CATSRDWGQETQYF. CDR3 sequence (DNA): TGTGCCACCAGCAGAGATTGGGGCCAAGAGACCCAGTACTTC.

This clonotype was found many times. The V call is TRBV6-1, the J call TRBJ1-2; D may be TRBD1 (5 bases). Germline lookup yields CDR1 MNHNS and CDR2 SASEGT. V gave up 3 bases and J gave up 3 bases, with 11 bases separating them. This CDR3 contains 14 residues. The CDR3 DNA reads as TGTGCCAGCAGTGAGGGGCGAATAGACTATGGCTACACCTTC. This sequence encodes CASSEGRIDYGYTF.

This clonotype has a count of ten or more. The gene calls are TRBV20-1 and TRBJ2-7; 11 bases are shared with TRBD2. Germline V CDR1 and CDR2: DFQATT, SNEGSKA (reference sequence). CDR3 size: 14 residues. Trimming removed 7 bases from V and 0 bases from J; junction bases left unmatched: 5. CDR3 protein: CSVGLAGSSYEQYF. CDR3 sequence (DNA): TGCAGTGTTGGACTAGCGGGTAGCTCCTACGAGCAGTACTTC.

A few counts support this clonotype. The V and J genes are TRBV4-1 and TRBJ2-1; possibly TRBD1 for D (5 bases). Per the germline V gene, CDR1 is MGHRA and CDR2 is YSYEKL. The V end was cut by 4 bases, the J end by 0 bases, with 13 bases between. The CDR3 totals 16 residues. The CDR3 region has the DNA TGCGCCAGCAGCCCTGTTACAGGAAGCTCCTACAATGAGCAGTTCTTC. This codes for CASSPVTGSSYNEQFF.

This clonotype was detected many times. This chain connects TRBV24-1 to TRBJ2-2, with a tentative D call TRBD2 (5 bases). CDR1 KGHDR and CDR2 SFDVKD come from the germline V gene. Trimming removed 0 bases at V and 4 bases at J, with 11 bases between. The CDR3 is 16 amino acids. This chain's CDR3 is CATSDLQLAPTGELFF. DNA for the CDR3: TGTGCCACCAGTGATTTGCAGTTAGCGCCCACCGGGGAGCTGTTTTTT.

This clonotype was seen a handful of times. V gene TRBV6-4 combines with J gene TRBJ2-2, with D possibly being TRBD2 (5 bases). Germline values: CDR1 MRHNA, CDR2 SNTAGT. This CDR3 is built from 14 residues. V lost 0 bases, J lost 5 bases, and 7 bases lay in between. CDR3 DNA: TGTGCCAGCAGTGACTCATGGGAGACCGGGGAGCTGTTTTTT. This codes for CASSDSWETGELFF.

This rearrangement joins TRBV28 to TRBJ1-2; D ambiguous. Germline loops: CDR1 MDHEN, CDR2 SYDVKM. V was cut by 11 bases and J by 4 bases, with 17 bases left in between. This CDR3 region has 13 residues. The CDR3 here is CAGGREGGYGYTF. In DNA, the CDR3 is TGTGCCGGCGGACGAGAGGGTGGCTATGGCTACACCTTC.

The rearrangement joins TRBV7-6 to TRBJ1-4; D gene unclear. The V end was cut by 0 bases, the J end by 8 bases, with 13 bases between. Germline V gene sequence: CDR1 SGHVS, CDR2 FNYEAQ. The CDR3 is 15 residues long. The CDR3, as DNA: TGTGCCAGCAGCTTAGCGCTCGGGTCCCGGGAAAAACTGTTTTTT. It is translated as CASSLALGSREKLFF.

There are many counts of this clonotype. The J gene is TRBJ2-3, the V gene TRBV24-1, with D possibly TRBD1 on 5 matching bases. CDR1 and CDR2 (germline): KGHDR, SFDVKD. V lost 0 bases and J 11 bases, leaving 11 bases between the germline ends. The CDR3 spans 13 residues. CDR3 region: CATSDLSWGEQYF. The CDR3 DNA reads TGTGCCACCAGTGATTTGTCCTGGGGCGAGCAGTATTTT.

This clonotype was detected a few times. The chain has TRBV20-1 and TRBJ1-1; D not certain. The germline CDR1 and CDR2 sequences are DFQATT and SNEGSKA (reference sequence). Between the trimmed V and J ends, which lost 6 bases and 1 base, there was a span of 6 bases. The length of the CDR3 is 11 residues. This CDR3 reads CSAIKNTEAFF. The CDR3, as DNA: TGCAGTGCGATCAAGAACACTGAAGCTTTCTTT.

The chain combines TRBV13 with TRBJ2-7; 8 nucleotides agree with TRBD1. This CDR3 has 12 residues. Germline V CDR1 and CDR2: PRHDT, FYEKMQ (reference sequence). The DNA for the CDR3 is TGTGCCAGCAGCTTAGGGACAGGGGAGCAGTACGTA. It is translated as CASSLGTGEQYV.

This clonotype was observed a handful of times. V and J are TRBV11-1 and TRBJ2-3; D is possibly TRBD2 (6 bases). This CDR3 comprises 18 residues. V was shortened by 7 bases and J by 1 base, with 24 bases between the two germline ends. Germline V gene data show CDR1 as SGHAT and CDR2 as FQDESV (reference sequence). In nucleotides, the CDR3 is TGTGCCAGCAACCTCATCCCGCCTGGGGGGAGTGGCACAGATACGCAGTATTTT. Translation: CASNLIPPGGSGTDTQYF.

This clonotype was observed a handful of times. This chain joins TRBV20-1 and TRBJ2-3, with TRBD2 matching 8 bases. With 5 bases clipped from V and 6 bases from J, the junction kept 10 bases outside the gene matches. Germline V CDR1 and CDR2: DFQATT, SNEGSKA (reference sequence). The length of the CDR3 is 14 residues. CDR3 loop: CSAYPGLELDTQYF. The CDR3 region has the DNA TGCAGTGCTTACCCGGGACTAGAATTGGATACGCAGTATTTT.

This clonotype was seen a few times. The chain joins TRBV11-2 to TRBJ1-6; D remains ambiguous. In germline, CDR1 is SGHAT, CDR2 FQNNGV. Trimming took off 1 base at V and 10 bases at J, with 11 bases between the two ends. The CDR3 sequence is 14 residues long. The CDR3, as DNA: TGTGCCAGCAGCTTAGTTGGTGCAGGCTCACCCCTCCACTTT. Its translation: CASSLVGAGSPLHF.

The V call is TRBV10-3, the J call TRBJ2-2, with D possibly TRBD2 on 7 matching bases. Trimming stripped 10 bases from V and 1 base from J, with 22 bases between. In germline, CDR1 is ENHRY, CDR2 SYGVKD. CDR3 length: 17 amino acids. DNA for the CDR3: TGTGCCACCAAGGGGGGGGATATGCCTATGAACACCGGGGAGCTGTTTTTT. Encoded protein: CATKGGDMPMNTGELFF.

This clonotype was found a few times. The V and J genes are TRBV4-1 and TRBJ2-2; D is tentatively TRBD1 or TRBD2 (6 bases each). The V gene's germline CDR1 is MGHRA and CDR2 YSYEKL. V lost 4 bases, J lost 4 bases, and 19 bases lay in between. The CDR3 is 17 residues long. The CDR3: CASSPTGFRGGTGELFF. The CDR3 DNA is TGCGCCAGCAGCCCGACTGGGTTCAGGGGAGGCACCGGGGAGCTGTTTTTT.

This clonotype was counted at least ten times. The chain carries TRBV6-1 and TRBJ2-2; TRBD2 matches 12 bases. Losses at the gene ends were 6 bases for V and 3 bases for J; bases not matched to a gene: 2. Germline CDR1 reads MNHNS; CDR2 reads SASEGT. This CDR3 comprises 15 residues. CDR3 nucleotides: TGTGCCAGCAGCCGGACTAGCGGGGACACCGGGGAGCTGTTTTTT. It is translated as CASSRTSGDTGELFF.

This clonotype has ten or more counts. The V call is TRBV27, the J call TRBJ1-1, with no clear D. The CDR3 has 11 residues. V lost 10 bases to trimming and J lost 5 bases, with 11 bases between them. Germline V CDR1 and CDR2: MNHEY, SMNVEV (reference sequence). Written as DNA, the CDR3 is TGTGCCACCCACGTATCAACTGAAGCTTTCTTT. It specifies CATHVSTEAFF.

This clonotype was observed a handful of times. The chain has TRBV13 and TRBJ1-1; possibly TRBD1 for D (5 bases). The CDR3 consists of 17 residues. Germline V lookup: CDR1 PRHDT, CDR2 FYEKMQ (reference sequence). Trimming cost V 0 bases and J 2 bases, with 16 bases left between them. Written as DNA, the CDR3 is TGTGCCAGCAGCTTAGGGGGTAGCGAGGGGATTAACACTGAAGCTTTCTTT. Protein sequence: CASSLGGSEGINTEAFF.

This clonotype was picked up many times. The V gene is TRBV27, the J gene TRBJ2-3; unclear D gene. Per the germline V gene, CDR1 is MNHEY and CDR2 is SMNVEV (reference sequence). The CDR3 consists of 13 residues. With 7 bases removed from V and 0 bases from J, the gap between germline ends came to 8 bases. The CDR3 is CASTSFSTDTQYF. CDR3 nucleotides: TGTGCCAGCACCTCCTTTAGCACAGATACGCAGTATTTT.